These 3 T cell receptor beta chains were sequenced from one sample in a study of human T cells and chemical hapten exposure. Each CDR3 protein gets one entry after TCRdb re-called the RACE reads with MiXCR. The repertoire has about 45,000 distinct CDR3 sequences, roughly 4.1% of them found once; the top ten carry roughly 6%. Time point here: healthy volunteer bleed at 2 weeks. The study extracted total RNA from unfractionated whole blood. The specimen was whole blood. The origin of the receptors is a human donor in good health. Some clones in this sample may be carry-over from other donors' samples.

Many counts were recorded for this clonotype. V is TRBV27 and J is TRBJ2-5; 11 nucleotides agree with TRBD2. With 5 bases clipped from V and 3 bases from J, the junction kept 11 bases outside the gene matches. This CDR3 contains 17 residues. Germline-derived CDR1 and CDR2 are MNHEY and SMNVEV (reference sequence). CDR3 region: CASSLVPPGLAEETQYF. In DNA form, the CDR3 reads TGTGCCAGCAGTCTTGTGCCACCGGGACTAGCGGAAGAGACCCAGTACTTC.

The chain recombines TRBV6-5 with TRBJ2-7; D remains unclear. This CDR3 has 13 residues. The V end was cut by 2 bases, the J end by 3 bases, with 8 bases between. CDR1 and CDR2 from the germline V gene are MNHEY and SVGAGI. CDR3 sequence (DNA): TGTGCCAGCAGTTACCGATCGGGCTACGAGCAGTACTTC. Encoded protein: CASSYRSGYEQYF.

This clonotype has at least ten counts. The V call is TRBV3-1, the J call TRBJ2-1; 12 nucleotides match TRBD2. Germline loops: CDR1 LGHDT, CDR2 YNNKEL (reference sequence). This CDR3 is built from 18 residues. Unmatched junction bases numbered 5, after V lost 2 bases and J lost 0 bases. CDR3 sequence: CASSQRTSGVSSYNEQFF. The CDR3 nucleotides read TGTGCCAGCAGCCAAAGGACTAGCGGGGTGAGCTCCTACAATGAGCAGTTCTTC.